These 17 T cell receptor beta chains came from one sample sequenced in a study of cytomegalovirus exposure and HLA in healthy donors (dated by TCRdb to between 2016 and 2019). The library came from the immunoSEQ multiplex PCR assay. A mixture of 60 forward primers for TCR Vbeta segments and 13 reverse primers for TCR Jbeta segments was used in the multiplex PCR. TCRdb retrieved this table from immuneACCESS and kept in-frame rearrangements only. Not all clones are present; in checked studies, unresolved V genes account for under half, and no reason is known for the remainder. This sample gives 110,000 to 150,000 clones in total; around 80% of them show up just once. The top ten clonotypes cover approximately 4% of the sample. Sequences were obtained from PBMCs. These receptor sequences come from a woman between 40 and 50 years old in good health and CMV-seropositive.

The chain carries TRBV28 and TRBJ2-7; D possibly corresponds to TRBD1 (5 bases). Deletions cut 2 bases from V and 5 bases from J, with 25 bases between. This CDR3 contains 18 residues. Germline loops: CDR1 MDHEN, CDR2 SYDVKM. CDR3 in amino acids: CASSLLIKTKGNSNEQYF. The CDR3 DNA sequence: TGTGCCAGCAGTTTACTCATAAAGACGAAGGGGAATTCCAACGAGCAGTACTTC. Filled out from reference TRBV28 and TRBJ2-7, the complete variable domain reads DVKVTQSSRYLVKRTGEKVFLECVQDMDHENMFWYRQDPGLGLRLIYFSYDVKMKEKGDIPEGYSVSREKKERFSLILESASTNQTSMYLCASSLLIKTKGNSNEQYFGPGTRLTVT.

The genes are TRBV14 and TRBJ2-1; perhaps TRBD1 as D (7 bases). CDR1 is SGHDN and CDR2 is FVKESK in the germline V gene. CDR3 length: 16 amino acids. With 4 bases removed from V and 9 bases from J, the gap between germline ends came to 22 bases. The CDR3 spells CASSPRGRGVGSEQFF. Here the CDR3 DNA reads TGTGCCAGCAGCCCAAGGGGGCGCGGGGTGGGCAGTGAGCAGTTCTTC.

J is TRBJ2-4 and V is TRBV5-4; no definite D call. The germline V gene encodes CDR1 SGHNT and CDR2 YYREEE (reference sequence). V was shortened by 4 bases and J by 0 bases, with 8 bases between the two germline ends. This CDR3 comprises 14 residues. The CDR3 sequence is CASSTTLAKNIQYF. The CDR3 nucleotides read TGTGCCAGCAGCACAACCCTAGCCAAAAACATTCAGTACTTC.

This clone was seen once. The J gene is TRBJ2-1, the V gene TRBV6-6; the match to TRBD2 covers 10 bases. The V segment lost 10 bases and the J segment 7 bases; nucleotides outside the gene matches: 10. The CDR3 runs to 14 residues. CDR1 and CDR2 (germline): MNHNY, SVGAGI (reference sequence). CDR3 bases: TGTGCCATTGCGGAGGCTAGCGGGAGTAATGAGCAGTTCTTC. Its protein product is CAIAEASGSNEQFF.

The chain joins TRBV27 to TRBJ2-3, with TRBD2 matching 9 bases. Losses at the gene ends were 6 bases for V and 2 bases for J; bases not matched to a gene: 6. The germline gives CDR1 MNHEY, CDR2 SMNVEV (reference sequence). CDR3 size: 15 residues. CDR3 in DNA: TGTGCCAGCAGGGGACTAGCTGACCCCACAGATACGCAGTATTTT. Translating gives CASRGLADPTDTQYF.

On this clone itself: The same CDR3 can be traced to other DNA sequences in this sample. The chain links TRBV7-9 to TRBJ1-3, with D perhaps TRBD1 (6 bases). The CDR3 length is 14 residues. Between the trimmed V and J ends, which lost 5 bases and 0 bases, there was a span of 8 bases. CDR1 is SEHNR, CDR2 FQNEAQ, per germline (reference sequence). CDR3 residues: CASSQTGSGNTIYF. CDR3 in DNA: TGTGCCAGCAGCCAGACAGGCTCTGGAAACACCATATATTTT.

The J gene is TRBJ1-4, the V gene TRBV9; weak D call: TRBD1 (5 bases). V lost 6 bases, J lost 6 bases, and 15 bases lay in between. The length of the CDR3 is 14 residues. Germline-derived CDR1 and CDR2 are SGDLS and YYNGEE. CDR3 sequence reads: CASNPGPGDEKLFF. In nucleotides, the CDR3 is TGTGCCAGCAACCCGGGACCGGGGGATGAAAAACTGTTTTTT.

The V and J genes are TRBV30 and TRBJ2-2; 10 bases are shared with TRBD1. The CDR3 length is 16 residues. V lost 1 base to trimming and J lost 3 bases; unmatched junction nucleotides: 5. Germline lookup yields CDR1 GTSNPN and CDR2 SVGIG (reference sequence). CDR3 region: CAWSDIGTGDTGELFF. CDR3 sequence (DNA): TGTGCCTGGAGTGACATCGGGACAGGGGACACCGGGGAGCTGTTTTTT.

The rearrangement uses TRBV7-3 and TRBJ1-6; 7 positions match TRBD1. J lost 6 bases, V lost 3 bases, and 5 bases had no gene match. Per the germline V gene, CDR1 is SGHTA and CDR2 is FQGTGA. The CDR3 is 15 amino acids. The CDR3: CASSLVGQANSPLHF. The CDR3 region has the DNA TGTGCCAGCAGCTTGGTAGGACAGGCTAATTCACCCCTCCACTTT.

The gene calls are TRBV7-9 and TRBJ1-1, with TRBD1 matching over 10 bases. CDR3 size: 18 residues. Germline CDR1 SEHNR, CDR2 FQNEAQ (reference sequence). After removal of 5 bases from V and 3 bases from J, the junction contained 15 bases not matched to a gene. CDR3 nucleotide sequence: TGTGCCAGCAGCACCGGGACAGGGGTGGGGTTGGGGGACACTGAAGCTTTCTTT. It encodes CASSTGTGVGLGDTEAFF.

This clone is labeled medium-sized. V usage is TRBV6-1 and J usage is TRBJ1-6; 11 nucleotides line up with TRBD1. This CDR3 contains 14 residues. In germline, CDR1 is MNHNS, CDR2 SASEGT. V lost 3 bases to trimming and J lost 9 bases; unmatched junction nucleotides: 1. CDR3 nucleotide sequence: TGTGCCAGCAGTGAGGGGACAGGGGGTTCACCCCTCCACTTT. Its protein product is CASSEGTGGSPLHF.

The chain links TRBV18 to TRBJ2-7; D is perhaps TRBD2 (5 bases). Per the germline V gene, CDR1 is KGHSH and CDR2 is LQKENI. V dropped 3 bases and J dropped 2 bases, with 11 bases sitting between them. The CDR3 has 14 amino acids. This CDR3 reads CASSPPGMAYEQYF. The CDR3 DNA is TGTGCCAGCTCACCTCCGGGAATGGCCTACGAGCAGTACTTC.

In regard to this clone: One junction end disagrees with the germline gene, perhaps due to a read error. J is TRBJ2-5 and V is TRBV7-7; the match to TRBD2 covers 14 bases. Germline-derived CDR1 and CDR2 are SSHAT and FNYEAQ (reference sequence). The CDR3 is made up of 15 amino acids. The CDR3: CASSRTSGGPGTQYF. CDR3 DNA: TGTGCTAGCAGCCGGACTAGCGGGGGGCCTGGGACCCAGTACTTC.

The chain carries TRBV2 and TRBJ2-3; the match to TRBD2 covers 13 bases. The ends lost 6 bases at V and 1 base at J; junction bases unmatched: 1. Germline CDR1 SNHLY, CDR2 FYNNEI. The CDR3 length is 15 residues. The CDR3 is CASRGLAGRTDTQYF. The CDR3 DNA follows: TGTGCCAGCAGGGGACTAGCGGGGCGCACAGATACGCAGTATTTT.

This chain joins TRBV6-5 and TRBJ1-5; a weak D match, TRBD1 (6 bases). Trimming stripped 6 bases from V and 9 bases from J, with 15 bases between. The germline V gene encodes CDR1 MNHEY and CDR2 SVGAGI. The CDR3 has 13 amino acids. This CDR3 reads CASSPKTGTPQHF. The CDR3 DNA follows: TGTGCCAGCAGCCCCAAAACAGGGACGCCCCAGCATTTT.

The chain combines TRBV13 with TRBJ2-7, with 11 positions matching TRBD2. The ends lost 5 bases at V and 2 bases at J; junction bases unmatched: 8. The germline V gene has CDR1 PRHDT and CDR2 FYEKMQ (reference sequence). The CDR3 runs 16 residues. The CDR3 loop is CASSLQGTSGPYEQYF. In DNA, the CDR3 is TGTGCCAGCAGCCTACAGGGGACTAGCGGACCCTACGAGCAGTACTTC. Supplemented by reference TRBV13 and TRBJ2-7, the full variable domain reads AAGVIQSPRHLIKEKRETATLKCYPIPRHDTVYWYQQGPGQDPQFLISFYEKMQSDKGSIPDRFSAQQFSDYHSELNMSSLELGDSALYFCASSLQGTSGPYEQYFGPGTRLTVT.

V usage is TRBV27 and J usage is TRBJ2-7; D not resolved. V lost 9 bases, J lost 0 bases, and 9 bases lay in between. Germline loops: CDR1 MNHEY, CDR2 SMNVEV (reference sequence). CDR3 length: 12 residues. The CDR3 region is CASKTGSYEQYF. CDR3 coding DNA: TGTGCCAGTAAGACTGGCTCCTACGAGCAGTACTTC.